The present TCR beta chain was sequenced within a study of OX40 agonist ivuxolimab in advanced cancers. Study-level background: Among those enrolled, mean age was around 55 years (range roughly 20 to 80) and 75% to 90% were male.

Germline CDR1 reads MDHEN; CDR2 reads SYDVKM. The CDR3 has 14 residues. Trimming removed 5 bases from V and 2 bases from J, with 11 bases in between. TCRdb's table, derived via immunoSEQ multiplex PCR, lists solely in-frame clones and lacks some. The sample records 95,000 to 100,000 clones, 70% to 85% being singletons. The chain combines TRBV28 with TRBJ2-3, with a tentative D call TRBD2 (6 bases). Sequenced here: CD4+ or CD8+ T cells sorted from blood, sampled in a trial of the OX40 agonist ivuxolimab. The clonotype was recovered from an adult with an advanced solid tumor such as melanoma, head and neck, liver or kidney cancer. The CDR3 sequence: CASSTPSVTDTQYF. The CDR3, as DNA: TGTGCCAGCAGTACCCCTAGCGTCACAGATACGCAGTATTTT.